Sequencing of this T cell receptor (beta chain) was carried out in a study of T cell changes during pregnancy in multiple sclerosis. The protocol was immunoSEQ multiplex PCR, while the TCRdb copy is restricted to in-frame clones and leaves out a portion. This sample has some 74,000 clones, with roughly 92% found just once. The sample consisted of peripheral blood, taken before pregnancy. The source is a female donor with multiple sclerosis, enrolled in a pregnancy study.

The CDR3 bases are TGCGCCAGCAGCTTGACCCTGATGAGCGGGACGGGCTACAATGAGCAGTTCTTC. This gives the protein CASSLTLMSGTGYNEQFF. V usage is TRBV5-1 and J usage is TRBJ2-1; 7 bases line up with TRBD2. The ends lost 1 base at V and 3 bases at J; junction bases unmatched: 13. The germline V gene has CDR1 SGHRS and CDR2 YFSETQ. This CDR3 is 18 amino acids long.